This section outlines one T cell receptor beta chain sequence together with its context. The entry originates in a study of blood T cell repertoires in COVID-19. Profiling relied on immunoSEQ multiplex PCR, and the TCRdb table lists in-frame clones only, not all of them. The sample records 150,000 to 200,000 clones, roughly four fifths being singletons. This CDR3 is 13 amino acids long. V dropped 8 bases and J dropped 4 bases, with 14 bases sitting between them. CDR1 SEHNR and CDR2 FQNEAQ come from the germline V gene (reference sequence). Sequences were obtained from peripheral blood. The sequence derives from an older woman with COVID-19, enrolled during active disease. The chain employs TRBV7-9 and TRBJ2-5, with a tentative D call TRBD2 (7 bases). The CDR3 reads CASRQGGGETQYF. CDR3 DNA: TGTGCCAGCCGACAAGGGGGGGGAGAGACCCAGTACTTC.